A selection of T cell receptor beta chains follows, all from one sample in a study of blood T cell repertoires in COVID-19. Measured with immunoSEQ multiplex PCR; TCRdb has only the in-frame clones, and not every one. The table has roughly 260,000 clones, roughly 86% seen once; the top ten hold over 7.5%. Sequences were obtained from peripheral blood. The receptors stem from a man aged 40-55 years who had recovered from COVID-19. The CDR3 runs from the conserved cysteine through the conserved F or W. The D gene is left open where the match is weak. Only some rows state a clone size, as once, few, many or a class for expanded clones.

cdr3_aa,cdr3_nt,d_call,v_call,j_call,clone_size
CASSLMWPSTDTQYF,TGTGCCAGCAGCTTAATGTGGCCCTCCACAGATACGCAGTATTTT,-,TRBV11-2,TRBJ2-3,-
CATSRESYEQYF,TGTGCCACCAGCAGGGAGTCCTACGAGCAGTACTTC,-,TRBV15,TRBJ2-7,-
CASSLQSSGYNEQFF,TGTGCCAGCTCGCTCCAATCTAGCGGTTACAATGAGCAGTTCTTC,TRBD2,TRBV18,TRBJ2-1,-
CASSSAHTGELFF,TGTGCCAGCAGCTCAGCCCATACCGGGGAGCTGTTTTTT,-,TRBV7-6,TRBJ2-2,-
CASSTAVEQYF,TGTGCCAGCTCAACTGCGGTCGAGCAGTACTTC,-,TRBV18,TRBJ2-7,-
CASSPGLPRSYNEQFF,TGTGCCAGCAGCCCAGGACTACCTCGATCCTACAATGAGCAGTTCTTC,-,TRBV5-4,TRBJ2-1,once
CATSRDTTSGNTIYF,TGTGCCACCAGCAGGGACACAACCTCTGGAAACACCATATATTTT,-,TRBV15,TRBJ1-3,-
CASSYPLLAGATYEQYF,TGTGCCAGCAGTTACCCCCTACTAGCGGGGGCTACCTACGAGCAGTACTTC,TRBD2,TRBV6-2/TRBV6-3,TRBJ2-7,few
CASSPIVINYGYTF,TGTGCCAGCAGTCCGATAGTTATTAACTATGGCTACACCTTC,-,TRBV6-2/TRBV6-3,TRBJ1-2,-
CASSSQGALSYEQYF,TGTGCCAGCAGTAGTCAGGGGGCCCTATCCTACGAGCAGTACTTC,TRBD1,TRBV5-5,TRBJ2-7,-
CASSQGPGEAFF,TGCGCCAGCAGCCAAGGACCGGGAGAAGCTTTCTTT,-,TRBV4-3,TRBJ1-1,once
CASSYPGTGGGYTF,TGTGCCAGCAGTTACCCCGGGACAGGGGGTGGCTACACCTTC,TRBD1,TRBV6-5,TRBJ1-2,-
CASSTSTGMGQPQHF,TGTGCCAGCAGTACCTCGACAGGGATGGGTCAGCCCCAGCATTTT,TRBD1,TRBV6-5,TRBJ1-5,-
CASSLPGDRYYEQYF,TGTGCCAGCAGCCTTCCCGGGGACAGATACTACGAGCAGTACTTC,TRBD1,TRBV7-8,TRBJ2-7,-
CAWTKGQNTDTQYF,TGTGCCTGGACCAAGGGACAGAACACAGATACGCAGTATTTT,TRBD1,TRBV30,TRBJ2-3,-
CASSWPGQGIYEQYF,TGTGCCAGCAGCTGGCCGGGACAGGGTATTTACGAGCAGTACTTC,TRBD1,TRBV11-2,TRBJ2-7,-
CASGPTIQGWGYEQYF,TGTGCTAGTGGTCCCACTATACAGGGTTGGGGTTACGAGCAGTACTTC,-,TRBV12-5,TRBJ2-7,-
CASSQADYYTDTQYF,TGTGCCAGCAGCCAAGCGGACTATTACACAGATACGCAGTATTTT,-,TRBV3-1/TRBV3-2,TRBJ2-3,-
CASTLGLAATDTQYF,TGTGCCAGCACCCTGGGACTAGCGGCCACAGATACGCAGTATTTT,TRBD2,TRBV3-1/TRBV3-2,TRBJ2-3,-
CASSWEGYGYTF,TGTGCCAGCAGTTGGGAGGGCTATGGCTACACCTTC,-,TRBV6-5,TRBJ1-2,once
CASARKGGTDTQYF,TGTGCCAGCGCCCGGAAAGGGGGCACAGATACGCAGTATTTT,-,TRBV21-1,TRBJ2-3,-
CAWSRQGSEVNYGYTF,TGTGCCTGGAGCCGACAGGGCAGTGAAGTTAACTATGGCTACACCTTC,TRBD1,TRBV30,TRBJ1-2,-
CASSPTIAIENEQYF,TGTGCCAGCTCGCCAACTATAGCTATTGAGAACGAGCAGTACTTC,-,TRBV18,TRBJ2-7,-
CASTPSNWGDTEAFF,TGTGCCAGCACCCCTTCTAACTGGGGGGACACTGAAGCTTTCTTT,-,TRBV21-1,TRBJ1-1,-
CASSKDRGQNIQYF,TGTGCCAGCTCAAAAGACAGGGGACAAAACATTCAGTACTTC,TRBD1,TRBV18,TRBJ2-4,-
CASSQEDRGGTEAFF,TGCGCCAGCAGCCAAGAGGACAGGGGAGGCACTGAAGCTTTCTTT,TRBD1,TRBV4-3,TRBJ1-1,-
CASSLGTGHNTEAFF,TGTGCCAGCAGCTTAGGGACTGGGCATAACACTGAAGCTTTCTTT,-,TRBV7-6,TRBJ1-1,-
CASSMGQGAGRMNYEQYF,TGTGCCAGTAGTATGGGGCAGGGGGCTGGGAGAATGAACTACGAGCAGTACTTC,TRBD1,TRBV19,TRBJ2-7,once
CASSWPGLAESGLYNEQFF,TGTGCCAGCAGCTGGCCGGGACTAGCGGAGTCGGGCCTCTACAATGAGCAGTTCTTC,TRBD2,TRBV7-9,TRBJ2-1,-
CASSHLRTGGNSPLHF,TGCGCCAGCAGCCATTTGAGGACAGGGGGGAATTCACCCCTCCACTTT,TRBD1,TRBV4-1,TRBJ1-6,-
CASTLGLPLANYGYTF,TGTGCCAGCACCCTAGGACTGCCTTTAGCTAACTATGGCTACACCTTC,-,TRBV6-6,TRBJ1-2,-
CSSGGVGYGYTF,TGCAGCTCTGGGGGGGTGGGCTATGGCTACACCTTC,-,TRBV29-1,TRBJ1-2,-
CASSLLQGIPYEQYF,TGTGCCAGCAGCTTACTACAGGGTATCCCCTACGAGCAGTACTTC,-,TRBV7-9,TRBJ2-7,-
CASSFSDQETQYF,TGTGCCAGCAGTTTCTCGGACCAAGAGACCCAGTACTTC,-,TRBV27,TRBJ2-5,-
CASSPRKSPDRSSYNEQFF,TGTGCCAGCTCACCCCGAAAATCCCCGGACAGGAGCTCCTACAATGAGCAGTTCTTC,TRBD1,TRBV18,TRBJ2-1,few
CASGTGKLYEQYF,TGTGCCAGCGGGACAGGGAAGCTCTACGAGCAGTACTTC,TRBD1,TRBV7-9,TRBJ2-7,-
CASSIRAGDNEQFF,TGTGCCAGTAGTATTAGAGCGGGAGATAATGAGCAGTTCTTC,TRBD2,TRBV19,TRBJ2-1,once
CASSTSGSTDTQYF,TGTGCCAGTAGTACTAGCGGCAGCACAGATACGCAGTATTTT,TRBD2,TRBV19,TRBJ2-3,-
CATSDPRTGKGTQYF,TGTGCCACCAGTGATCCTCGGACAGGGAAGGGAACGCAGTATTTT,TRBD1,TRBV24-1,TRBJ2-3,once
CASSQGQPHRKELFF,TGCGCCAGCAGCCAAGGACAGCCACACCGAAAAGAGCTGTTTTTT,-,TRBV4-3,TRBJ2-2,-
CASSVGGQANTGELFF,TGTGCCAGCAGCGTAGGGGGCCAGGCGAACACCGGGGAGCTGTTTTTT,-,TRBV9,TRBJ2-2,-
CASSQVLGGSPLHF,TGTGCCAGCAGCCAAGTGCTGGGGGGTTCACCCCTCCACTTT,-,TRBV3-1/TRBV3-2,TRBJ1-6,-
CASSSRLAEQETQYF,TGTGCCAGCAGTTCCCGACTAGCGGAGCAAGAGACCCAGTACTTC,TRBD2,TRBV6-5,TRBJ2-5,-
CSVGGPYGYTF,TGCAGCGTTGGCGGTCCCTATGGCTACACCTTC,-,TRBV29-1,TRBJ1-2,-
CASSYFQGNNQPQHF,TGTGCCAGCAGTTACTTTCAGGGAAACAATCAGCCCCAGCATTTT,-,TRBV6-2/TRBV6-3,TRBJ1-5,once